This T cell receptor (beta chain) was captured in a study of T cells in Graves' hyperthyroidism and ophthalmopathy. Study-wide points: Clonotypes that were expanded in thyroid above 0.001 mostly appeared in blood too.

With 6 bases clipped from V and 4 bases from J, the junction kept 5 bases outside the gene matches. This CDR3 comprises 13 residues. Germline V gives CDR1 SNHLY, CDR2 FYNNEI. This clonotype was seen repeatedly, ten times or more. Antigen specificity is unknown. Regions amplified from RNA transcripts were the TCR beta CDR3 regions. A first-round RT-PCR of the TCR CDR3 used the HTBI primer set. TCRdb re-derived calls from the multiplex PCR reads in MiXCR, one entry per CDR3 protein. The sample carries about 530,000 distinct CDR3 sequences, under 20% recorded once. PBMCs came from around 9.7 ml fresh peripheral blood.

The source of this sequence is a woman aged 18-29 years with Graves' ophthalmopathy. The genes are TRBV2 and TRBJ2-7, with 8 bases lining up with TRBD1. The sequenced material came from blood. The CDR3 loop is CASRETGVYEQYF. The CDR3 DNA is TGTGCCAGCAGGGAGACAGGGGTGTACGAGCAGTACTTC.